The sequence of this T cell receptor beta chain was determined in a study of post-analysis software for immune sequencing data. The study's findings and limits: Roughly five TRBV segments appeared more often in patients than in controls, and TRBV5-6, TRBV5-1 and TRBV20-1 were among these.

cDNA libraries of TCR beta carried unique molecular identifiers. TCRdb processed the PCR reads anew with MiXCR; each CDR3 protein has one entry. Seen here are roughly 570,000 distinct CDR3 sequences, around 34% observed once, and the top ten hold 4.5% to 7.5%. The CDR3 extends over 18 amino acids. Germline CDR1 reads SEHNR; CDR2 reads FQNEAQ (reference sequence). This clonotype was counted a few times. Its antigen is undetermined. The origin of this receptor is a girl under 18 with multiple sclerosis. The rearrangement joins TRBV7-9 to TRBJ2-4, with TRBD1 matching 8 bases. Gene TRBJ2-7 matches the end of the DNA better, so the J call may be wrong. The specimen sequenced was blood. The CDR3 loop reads CASSLVGQAPGQHYEQYF. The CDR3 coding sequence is TGTGCCAGCAGCTTAGTGGGACAGGCGCCAGGTCAACACTACGAGCAGTACTTC.